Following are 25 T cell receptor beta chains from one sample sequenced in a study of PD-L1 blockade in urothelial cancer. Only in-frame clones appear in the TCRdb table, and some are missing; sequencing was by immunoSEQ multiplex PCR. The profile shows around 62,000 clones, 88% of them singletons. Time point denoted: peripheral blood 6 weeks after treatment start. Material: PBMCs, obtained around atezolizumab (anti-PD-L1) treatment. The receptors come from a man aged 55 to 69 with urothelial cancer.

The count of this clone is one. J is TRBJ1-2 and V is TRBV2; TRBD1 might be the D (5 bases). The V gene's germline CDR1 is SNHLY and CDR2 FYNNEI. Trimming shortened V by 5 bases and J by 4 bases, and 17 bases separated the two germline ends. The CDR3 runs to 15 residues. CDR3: CASSNRAGLSYGYTF. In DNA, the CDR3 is TGTGCCAGCAGTAATAGGGCAGGGCTGTCCTATGGCTACACCTTC.

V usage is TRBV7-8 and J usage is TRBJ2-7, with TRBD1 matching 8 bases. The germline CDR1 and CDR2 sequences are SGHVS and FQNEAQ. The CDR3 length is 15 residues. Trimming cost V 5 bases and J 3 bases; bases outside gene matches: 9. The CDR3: CASSQAGQGIYEQYF. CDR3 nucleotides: TGTGCCAGCAGCCAGGCCGGACAGGGCATCTACGAGCAGTACTTC.

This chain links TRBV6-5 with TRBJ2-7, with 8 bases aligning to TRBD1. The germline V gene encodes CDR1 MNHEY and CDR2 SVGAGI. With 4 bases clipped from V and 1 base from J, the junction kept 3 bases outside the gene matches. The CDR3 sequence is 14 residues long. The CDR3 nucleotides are TGTGCCAGCAGTTTAGACAGGGGTTCCTACGAGCAGTACTTC. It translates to CASSLDRGSYEQYF.

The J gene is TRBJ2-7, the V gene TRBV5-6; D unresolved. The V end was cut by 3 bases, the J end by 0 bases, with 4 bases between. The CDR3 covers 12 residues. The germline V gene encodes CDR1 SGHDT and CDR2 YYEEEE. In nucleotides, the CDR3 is TGTGCCAGCAGCTGGAGCTCCTACGAGCAGTACTTC. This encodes CASSWSSYEQYF.

As DNA, the CDR3 is TGTGCCAGCACACGGACAGCTGGGGCCAACGTCCTGACTTTC. As protein: CASTRTAGANVLTF. V gene TRBV6-5 combines with J gene TRBJ2-6; maybe TRBD1 (6 bases). Germline-derived CDR1 and CDR2 are MNHEY and SVGAGI. Deletions cut 7 bases from V and 2 bases from J, with 9 bases between. The CDR3 spans 14 residues.

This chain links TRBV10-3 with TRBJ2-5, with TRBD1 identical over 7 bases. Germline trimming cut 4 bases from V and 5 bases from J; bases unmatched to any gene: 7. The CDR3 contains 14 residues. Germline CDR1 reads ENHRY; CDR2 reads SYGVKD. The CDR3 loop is CAISARQGGETQYF. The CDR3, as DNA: TGTGCCATCAGTGCCCGACAGGGCGGCGAGACCCAGTACTTC.

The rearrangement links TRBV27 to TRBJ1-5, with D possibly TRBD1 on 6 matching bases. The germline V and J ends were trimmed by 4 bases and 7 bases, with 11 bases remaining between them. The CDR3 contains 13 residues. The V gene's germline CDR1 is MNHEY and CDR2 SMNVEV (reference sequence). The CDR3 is CASSYTGTQPQHF. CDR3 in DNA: TGTGCCAGCAGTTACACAGGGACCCAGCCCCAGCATTTT.

The CDR3, as DNA: TGCGCCAGCAGTGATAACAGACGCTCTGGAAACACCATATATTTT. Protein: CASSDNRRSGNTIYF. The gene calls are TRBV10-2 and TRBJ1-3, with D hard to call. CDR1 is WSHSY and CDR2 is SAAADI in the germline V gene. The germline V and J ends were trimmed by 3 bases and 0 bases, with 9 bases remaining between them. The CDR3 runs 15 residues.

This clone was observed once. Here the CDR3 reads CASSHRVVSSGNTIYF. For the CDR3, the DNA is TGTGCCAGCAGTCACCGGGTGGTATCCTCTGGAAACACCATATATTTT. This chain uses TRBV28 with TRBJ1-3; D not resolved. Trimming took 5 bases from V and 0 from J, leaving 14 bases between them. This CDR3 is built from 16 residues. Germline V gene sequence: CDR1 MDHEN, CDR2 SYDVKM.

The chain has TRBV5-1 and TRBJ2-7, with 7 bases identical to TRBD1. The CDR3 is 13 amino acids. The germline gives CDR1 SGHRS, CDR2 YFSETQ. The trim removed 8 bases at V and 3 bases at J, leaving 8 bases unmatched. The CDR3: CASSPRDSYEQYF. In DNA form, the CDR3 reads TGCGCCAGTTCTCCCCGGGACAGCTACGAGCAGTACTTC. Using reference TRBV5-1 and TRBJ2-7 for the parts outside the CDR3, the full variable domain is KAGVTQTPRYLIKTRGQQVTLSCSPISGHRSVSWYQQTPGQGLQFLFEYFSETQRNKGNFPGRFSGRQFSNSRSEMNVSTLELGDSALYLCASSPRDSYEQYFGPGTRLTVT.

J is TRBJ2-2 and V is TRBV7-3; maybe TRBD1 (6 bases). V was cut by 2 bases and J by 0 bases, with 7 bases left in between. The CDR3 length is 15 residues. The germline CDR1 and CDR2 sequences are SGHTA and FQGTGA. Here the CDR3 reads CASSLQGTNTGELFF. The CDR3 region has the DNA TGTGCCAGCAGCTTACAGGGGACGAACACCGGGGAGCTGTTTTTT.

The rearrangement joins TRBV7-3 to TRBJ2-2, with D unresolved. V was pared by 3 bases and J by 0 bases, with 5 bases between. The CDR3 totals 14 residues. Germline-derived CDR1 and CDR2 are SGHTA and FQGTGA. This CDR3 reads CASSFISNTGELFF. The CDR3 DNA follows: TGTGCCAGCAGCTTTATATCGAACACCGGGGAGCTGTTTTTT.

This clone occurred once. CDR3 region: CASSYDGGRQPQHF. In nucleotides, the CDR3 is TGTGCCAGCAGTTACGATGGGGGCCGGCAGCCCCAGCATTTT. The gene calls are TRBV6-6 and TRBJ1-5; D may be TRBD1 (6 bases). The CDR3 runs 14 residues. From germline, CDR1 is MNHNY and CDR2 SVGAGI (reference sequence). Trimming took 2 bases from V and 7 from J, leaving 12 bases between them.

The CDR3 loop reads CSVVSQGTDTQYF. The DNA for the CDR3 is TGCAGCGTTGTGAGTCAGGGCACAGATACGCAGTATTTT. The chain links TRBV29-1 to TRBJ2-3; D unclear. The CDR3 totals 13 residues. Germline CDR1 SQVTM, CDR2 ANQGSEA. V was trimmed by 4 bases and J by 1 base, leaving 9 bases between them.

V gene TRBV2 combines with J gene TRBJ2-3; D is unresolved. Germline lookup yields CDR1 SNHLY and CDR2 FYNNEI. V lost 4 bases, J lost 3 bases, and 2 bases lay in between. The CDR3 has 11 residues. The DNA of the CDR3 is TGTGCCAGCAGTGCGACAGATACGCAGTATTTT. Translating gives CASSATDTQYF.

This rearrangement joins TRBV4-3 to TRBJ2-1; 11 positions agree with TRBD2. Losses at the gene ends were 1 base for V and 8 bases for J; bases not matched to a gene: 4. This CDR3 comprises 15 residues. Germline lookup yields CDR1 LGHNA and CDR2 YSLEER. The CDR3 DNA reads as TGCGCCAGCAGCCAAGTGCTAGCGGGAGGCTATGAGCAGTTCTTC. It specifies CASSQVLAGGYEQFF.

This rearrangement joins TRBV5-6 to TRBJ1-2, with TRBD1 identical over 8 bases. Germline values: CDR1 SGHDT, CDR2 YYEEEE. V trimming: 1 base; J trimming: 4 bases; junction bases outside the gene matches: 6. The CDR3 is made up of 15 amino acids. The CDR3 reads CASSLLGQVVYGYTF. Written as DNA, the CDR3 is TGTGCCAGCAGCTTGTTGGGACAGGTCGTCTATGGCTACACCTTC.

The DNA for the CDR3 is TGTGCCAGCAGCTTAATTTATGGGACAGGGGTTGAAAAACTGTTTTTT. Residues: CASSLIYGTGVEKLFF. V gene TRBV7-9 combines with J gene TRBJ1-4; 10 positions match TRBD1. Germline CDR1 and CDR2: SEHNR and FQNEAQ (reference sequence). The CDR3 is made up of 16 amino acids. Trimming cost V 2 bases and J 7 bases; bases outside gene matches: 7. Full variable domain (outside the CDR3, taken from reference TRBV7-9 and TRBJ1-4): DTGVSQNPRHKITKRGQNVTFRCDPISEHNRLYWYRQTLGQGPEFLTYFQNEAQLEKSRLLSDRFSAERPKGSFSTLEIQRTEQGDSAMYLCASSLIYGTGVEKLFFGSGTQLSVL.

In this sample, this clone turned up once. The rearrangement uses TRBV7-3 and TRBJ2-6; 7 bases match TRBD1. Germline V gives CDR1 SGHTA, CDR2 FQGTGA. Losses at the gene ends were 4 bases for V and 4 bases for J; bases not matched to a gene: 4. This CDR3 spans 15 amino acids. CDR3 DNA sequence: TGTGCCAGCAGCTCGACAGGGCCCGGGGCCAACGTCCTGACTTTC. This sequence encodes CASSSTGPGANVLTF. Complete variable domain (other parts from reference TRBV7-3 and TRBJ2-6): GAGVSQTPSNKVTEKGKYVELRCDPISGHTALYWYRQSLGQGPEFLIYFQGTGAADDSGLPNDRFFAVRPEGSVSTLKIQRTERGDSAVYLCASSSTGPGANVLTFGAGSRLTVL.

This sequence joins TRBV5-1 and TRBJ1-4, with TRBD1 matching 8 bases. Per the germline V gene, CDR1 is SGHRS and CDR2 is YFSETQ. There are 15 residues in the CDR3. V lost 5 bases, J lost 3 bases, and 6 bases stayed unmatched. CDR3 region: CASRPQGAANEKLFF. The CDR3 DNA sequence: TGCGCCAGCAGGCCTCAGGGGGCAGCTAATGAAAAACTGTTTTTT.

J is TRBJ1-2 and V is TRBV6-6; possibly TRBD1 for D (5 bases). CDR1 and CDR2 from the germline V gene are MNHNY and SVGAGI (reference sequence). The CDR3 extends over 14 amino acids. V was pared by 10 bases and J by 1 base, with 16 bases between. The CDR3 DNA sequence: TGTGCCACGTTGAGCGGGGCGCATAACTATGGCTACACCTTC. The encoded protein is CATLSGAHNYGYTF.

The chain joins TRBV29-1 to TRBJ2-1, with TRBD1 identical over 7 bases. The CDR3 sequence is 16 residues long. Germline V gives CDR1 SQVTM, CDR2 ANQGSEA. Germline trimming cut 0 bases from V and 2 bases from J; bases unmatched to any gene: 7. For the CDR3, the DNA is TGCAGCGTTGAAGATCAGTACAGGGGCCCCTACAATGAGCAGTTCTTC. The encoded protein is CSVEDQYRGPYNEQFF.

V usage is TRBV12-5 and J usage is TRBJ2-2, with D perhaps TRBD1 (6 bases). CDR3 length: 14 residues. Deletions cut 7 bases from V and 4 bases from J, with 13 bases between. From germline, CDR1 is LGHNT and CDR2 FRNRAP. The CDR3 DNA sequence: TGTGCTAGTGACCAGGACAGACCCACCGGGGAGCTGTTTTTT. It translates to CASDQDRPTGELFF.

CDR3 in DNA: TGTGCCAGTAGTATCGCGCACGCTAACTATGGCTACACCTTC. Residues: CASSIAHANYGYTF. The rearrangement uses TRBV19 and TRBJ1-2; no definite D call. Trimming took off 3 bases at V and 0 bases at J, with 8 bases between the two ends. The CDR3 runs 14 residues. CDR1 and CDR2 (germline): LNHDA, SQIVND (reference sequence).

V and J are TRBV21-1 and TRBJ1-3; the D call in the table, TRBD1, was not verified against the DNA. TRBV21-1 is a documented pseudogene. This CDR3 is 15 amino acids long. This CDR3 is CASSPPDSSGNTIYF. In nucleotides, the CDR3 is TGTGCCAGCAGCCCACCGGACAGTTCTGGAAACACCATATATTTT.